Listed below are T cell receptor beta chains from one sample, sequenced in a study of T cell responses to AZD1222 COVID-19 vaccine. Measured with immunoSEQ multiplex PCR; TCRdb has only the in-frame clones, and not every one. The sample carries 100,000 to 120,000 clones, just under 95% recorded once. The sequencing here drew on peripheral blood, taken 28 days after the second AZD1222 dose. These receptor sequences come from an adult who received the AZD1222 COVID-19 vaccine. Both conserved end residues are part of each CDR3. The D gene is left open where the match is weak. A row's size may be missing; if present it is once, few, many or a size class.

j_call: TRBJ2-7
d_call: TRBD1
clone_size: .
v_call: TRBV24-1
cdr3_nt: TGTGCCACCAGTGACCGGGACAGGGGGCACCAGCACGAGCAGTACTTC
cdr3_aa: CATSDRDRGHQHEQYF

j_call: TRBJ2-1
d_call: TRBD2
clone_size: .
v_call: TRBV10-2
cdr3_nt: TGCGCCACCTCGGGACTAGGGGCCTACAATGAGCAGTTCTTC
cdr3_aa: CATSGLGAYNEQFF

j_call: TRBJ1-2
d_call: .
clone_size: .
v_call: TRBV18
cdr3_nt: TGTGCCAGCTCACCAACAGGGAACTATGGCTACACCTTC
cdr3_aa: CASSPTGNYGYTF

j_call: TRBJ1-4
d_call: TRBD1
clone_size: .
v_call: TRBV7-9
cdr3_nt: TGTGCCAGCAGCCCCCCAGGGGGTCATGAAAAACTGTTTTTT
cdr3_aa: CASSPPGGHEKLFF

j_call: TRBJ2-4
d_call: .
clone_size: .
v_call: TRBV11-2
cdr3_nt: TGTGCCAGCAGCTTAGTCCTCGGGCAGTCGGGTGACGGAAACATTCAGTACTTC
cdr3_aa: CASSLVLGQSGDGNIQYF

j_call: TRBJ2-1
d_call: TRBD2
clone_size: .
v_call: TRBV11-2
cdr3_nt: TGTGCCAGCAGCTCTGGACTAGCGGGGGAGCAGTTCTTC
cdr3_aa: CASSSGLAGEQFF

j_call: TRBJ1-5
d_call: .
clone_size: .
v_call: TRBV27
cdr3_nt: TGTGCCAGCAAGTCGGGCAATCAACCCCAGCATTTT
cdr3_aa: CASKSGNQPQHF

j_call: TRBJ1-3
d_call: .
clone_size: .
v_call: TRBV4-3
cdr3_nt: TGCGCCAGCAGCCAAGAGTGGGCCCGTGGGTCCGGAAACACCATATATTTT
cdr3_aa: CASSQEWARGSGNTIYF

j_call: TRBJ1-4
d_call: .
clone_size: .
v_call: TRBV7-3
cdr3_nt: TGTGCCAGCAGCTTAAACAGGGCAGGGAATGAAAAACTGTTTTTT
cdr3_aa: CASSLNRAGNEKLFF

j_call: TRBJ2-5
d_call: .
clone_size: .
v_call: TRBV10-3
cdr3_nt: TGTGCCATCAGTGAGTCGACTGGGGTAGAGACCCAGTACTTC
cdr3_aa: CAISESTGVETQYF

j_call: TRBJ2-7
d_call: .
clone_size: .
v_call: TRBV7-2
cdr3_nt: TGTGCCAGCAGCTTAAGGGGGGCGGGGAGAGAGCAGTACTTC
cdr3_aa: CASSLRGAGREQYF

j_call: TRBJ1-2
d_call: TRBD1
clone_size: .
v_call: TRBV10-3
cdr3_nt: TGTGCCATCAGTGGAACCCCGACAGGGACCTATGGCTACACCTTC
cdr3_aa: CAISGTPTGTYGYTF

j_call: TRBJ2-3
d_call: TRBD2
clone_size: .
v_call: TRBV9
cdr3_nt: TGTGCCAGCAGCCTCTATAGCGGGGAGACTAGCACAGATACGCAGTATTTT
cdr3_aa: CASSLYSGETSTDTQYF

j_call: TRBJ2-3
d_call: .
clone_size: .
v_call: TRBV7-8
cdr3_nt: TGTGCCAGCAGCACCCGGGACACAGATACGCAGTATTTT
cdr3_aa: CASSTRDTDTQYF

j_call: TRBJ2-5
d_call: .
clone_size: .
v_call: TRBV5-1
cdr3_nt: TGCGCCAGCAGCTTGGAGGGCAGGGGTGAGACCCAGTACTTC
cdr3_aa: CASSLEGRGETQYF

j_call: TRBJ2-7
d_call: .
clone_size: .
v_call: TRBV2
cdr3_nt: TGTGCCAGCAGTCAAAACAGGTATCAGTACTTC
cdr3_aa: CASSQNRYQYF

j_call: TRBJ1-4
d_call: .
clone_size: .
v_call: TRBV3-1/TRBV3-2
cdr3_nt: TGTGCCAGCAGCCAAGACAGCTTCCTAAATGAAAAACTGTTTTTT
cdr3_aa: CASSQDSFLNEKLFF

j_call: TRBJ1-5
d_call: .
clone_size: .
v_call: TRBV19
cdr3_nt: TGTGCCAGTAGTATTCGAGACAGCAATCAGCCCCAGCATTTT
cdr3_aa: CASSIRDSNQPQHF

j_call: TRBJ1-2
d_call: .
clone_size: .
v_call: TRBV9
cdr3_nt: TGTGCCAGCAGCGAGCTAGGTGGTGGTGGCTACACCTTC
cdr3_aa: CASSELGGGGYTF

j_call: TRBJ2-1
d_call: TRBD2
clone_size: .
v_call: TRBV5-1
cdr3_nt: TGCGCCAGCAGCCCGACTAGCGGGGCGATTTTATACAATGAGCAGTTCTTC
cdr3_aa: CASSPTSGAILYNEQFF

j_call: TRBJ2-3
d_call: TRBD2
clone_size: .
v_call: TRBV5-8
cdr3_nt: TGTGCCAGCAAGGCGGGGGGAACAGATACGCAGTATTTT
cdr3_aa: CASKAGGTDTQYF

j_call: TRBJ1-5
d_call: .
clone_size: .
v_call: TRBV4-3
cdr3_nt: TGCGCCAGCAGCCAAGATGGAGGCAGGTATCAGCCCCAGCATTTT
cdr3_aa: CASSQDGGRYQPQHF

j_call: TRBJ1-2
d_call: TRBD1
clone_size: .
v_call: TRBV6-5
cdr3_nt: TGTGCCAGCAGTCCCCGACAGGGGGCTGGCTACACCTTC
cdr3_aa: CASSPRQGAGYTF

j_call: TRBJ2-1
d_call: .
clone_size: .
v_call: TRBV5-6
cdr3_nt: TGTGCCAGCAGCTACTCCCGAAGGGGGGAGAGCTCCTACAATGAGCAGTTCTTC
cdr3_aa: CASSYSRRGESSYNEQFF

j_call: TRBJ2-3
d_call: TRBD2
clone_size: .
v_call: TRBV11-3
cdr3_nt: TGTGCCAGCAGCACCATAGCGGGGGGGCAAGATACGCAGTATTTT
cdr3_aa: CASSTIAGGQDTQYF

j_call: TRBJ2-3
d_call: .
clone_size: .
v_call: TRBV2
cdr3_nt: TGTGCCAGCAGTGGGGAGATGGGAGGAACAGATACGCAGTATTTT
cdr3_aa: CASSGEMGGTDTQYF

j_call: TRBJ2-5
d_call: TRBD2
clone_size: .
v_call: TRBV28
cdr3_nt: TGTGCCAGCAGTTTACCGACTAGCGGGGCGGAATTCCAAGAGACCCAGTACTTC
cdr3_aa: CASSLPTSGAEFQETQYF

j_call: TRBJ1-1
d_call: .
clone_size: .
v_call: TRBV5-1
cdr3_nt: TGCGCCAGCAGCTTAAGGGTCCCGGTCACTGAAGCTTTCTTT
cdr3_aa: CASSLRVPVTEAFF

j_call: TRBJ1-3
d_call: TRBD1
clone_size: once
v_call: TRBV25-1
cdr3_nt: TGTGCCAGCAGTGGACCGGGACAGGGAGAAAACACCATATATTTT
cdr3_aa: CASSGPGQGENTIYF

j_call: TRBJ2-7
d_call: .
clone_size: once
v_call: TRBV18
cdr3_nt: TGTGCCAGCTCACCAGCTACCAAAGCCTCCGAGCAGTACTTC
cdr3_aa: CASSPATKASEQYF

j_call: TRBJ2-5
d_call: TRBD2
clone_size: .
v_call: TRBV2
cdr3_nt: TGTGCCAGCAGGCTAGCGGGCCAAGAGACCCAGTACTTC
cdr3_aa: CASRLAGQETQYF

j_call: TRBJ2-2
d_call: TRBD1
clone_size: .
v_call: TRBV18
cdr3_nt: TGTGCCAGCTCACCAGATCAGGGGGCCGGGGAGCTGTTTTTT
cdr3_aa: CASSPDQGAGELFF

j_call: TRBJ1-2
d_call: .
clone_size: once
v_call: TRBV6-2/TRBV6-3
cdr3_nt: TGTGCCAGCAGTTTCCCACAGACTAACTATGGCTACACCTTC
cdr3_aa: CASSFPQTNYGYTF

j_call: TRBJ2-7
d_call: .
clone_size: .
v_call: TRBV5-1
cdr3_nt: TGCGCCAGCAGCAGGGAGGATCTCAACGAGCAGTACTTC
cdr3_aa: CASSREDLNEQYF

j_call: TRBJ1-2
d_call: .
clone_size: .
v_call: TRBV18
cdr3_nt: TGTGCCAGCTCACCTGATGGGACAAACTATGGCTACACCTTC
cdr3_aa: CASSPDGTNYGYTF

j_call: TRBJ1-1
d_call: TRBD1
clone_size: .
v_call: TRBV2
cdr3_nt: TGTGCCAGCAGTGGGGGACAGGTGGCTGAAGCTTTCTTT
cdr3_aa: CASSGGQVAEAFF

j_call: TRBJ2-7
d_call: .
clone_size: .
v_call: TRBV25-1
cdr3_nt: TGTGCCAGCAGGGCCTCGGAATACGAGCAGTACTTC
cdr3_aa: CASRASEYEQYF

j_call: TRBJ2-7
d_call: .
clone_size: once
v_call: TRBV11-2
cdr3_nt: TGTGCCAGCACCCAGCCGGGACAAGCCTACGAGCAGTACTTC
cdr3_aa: CASTQPGQAYEQYF